The 23 T cell receptor beta chains presented below share a single source sample, sequenced in a study of regulatory T cells in long-lasting Graves disease. Time point described: newly diagnosed GD, antithyroid drugs for less than 3 months. PBMC RNA served as the TCR library source. Arm-PCR of CDR3 regions with iRepertoire HTBI primers generated TCR beta libraries. TCRdb passed the multiplex PCR reads through MiXCR, listing each CDR3 protein once. The sample lists fewer than 450,000 distinct CDR3 sequences, approximately 15% occurring once. These sequences were also reported in another study, on T cells in Graves' hyperthyroidism and ophthalmopathy.

Sequenced material: peripheral blood mononuclear cells (PBMCs), taken at new diagnosis, from a patient treated with antithyroid drugs. These receptors all stem from a woman between 40 and 55 years old with Graves disease.

This clonotype was detected a few times. The genes are TRBV15 and TRBJ2-1; 7 positions agree with TRBD1. Per the germline V gene, CDR1 is LNHNV and CDR2 is YYDKDF (reference sequence). CDR3 length equals 14 residues. The ends lost 5 bases at V and 7 bases at J; junction bases unmatched: 8. The CDR3, as DNA: TGTGCCACCAGCCTCATAGGGGGCTTGAATGAGCAGTTCTTC. It encodes CATSLIGGLNEQFF.

This clonotype is a singleton in its sample. Since a much larger clone is just one base distant, this may be a read error. The missing conserved phenylalanine or tryptophan at the end of this CDR3 makes a read error likely. This chain joins TRBV28 and TRBJ2-1, with 7 bases matching TRBD1. CDR3 length: 16 residues. V was clipped by 6 bases and J by 2 bases; unmatched bases: 10. The germline CDR1 and CDR2 sequences are MDHEN and SYDVKM. The CDR3 here is CASSREVTGTYNEQFL. The CDR3 DNA reads as TGTGCCAGCAGCCGGGAAGTGACAGGGACCTACAATGAGCAGTTCCTC.

This CDR3 reads CSAPRGVADTQYF. The CDR3 nucleotides read TGCAGTGCACCCAGGGGTGTCGCAGATACGCAGTATTTT. The gene calls are TRBV20-1 and TRBJ2-3, with D possibly TRBD1 on 6 matching bases. Germline V gene sequence: CDR1 DFQATT, CDR2 SNEGSKA (reference sequence). This CDR3 is built from 13 residues. V lost 6 bases and J 4 bases, leaving 14 bases between the germline ends.

In this sample, this clonotype turned up many times. V usage is TRBV7-8 and J usage is TRBJ2-1, with TRBD2 identical over 16 bases. The germline V gene has CDR1 SGHVS and CDR2 FQNEAQ. The CDR3 contains 20 residues. Trimming took 5 bases from V and 6 from J; bases not matched to a gene: 16. The CDR3 bases are TGTGCCAGCAGCGAGCCGTCCTCCGGGACTAGCGGGAGGGCCAGCAATGAGCAGTTCTTC. It yields the protein CASSEPSSGTSGRASNEQFF. Full variable domain (outside the CDR3, taken from reference TRBV7-8 and TRBJ2-1): GAGVSQSPRYKVAKRGQDVALRCDPISGHVSLFWYQQALGQGPEFLTYFQNEAQLDKSGLPSDRFFAERPEGSVSTLKIQRTQQEDSAVYLCASSEPSSGTSGRASNEQFFGPGTRLTVL.

This clonotype has at least ten counts. The rearrangement links TRBV5-1 to TRBJ2-7, with unresolved D. Trimming shortened V by 0 bases and J by 3 bases, and 10 bases separated the two germline ends. Germline-derived CDR1 and CDR2 are SGHRS and YFSETQ. The CDR3 is 14 amino acids. CDR3 in amino acids: CASSLASQDYEQYF. The DNA for the CDR3 is TGCGCCAGCAGCTTGGCCAGTCAGGACTACGAGCAGTACTTC.

This clonotype has only a few counts. A read error likely explains this, since a far larger clone differs by one base. DNA for the CDR3: TGTGCCAGCAGCTTAGCCCCGGGCAGGGTCCGGTGGGAGCAGTACTTC. Its protein is CASSLAPGRVRWEQYF. The V gene is TRBV12-3 or TRBV12-4, the J gene TRBJ2-7; D might be TRBD1 (5 bases). CDR3 length: 16 amino acids.

V gene TRBV2 combines with J gene TRBJ2-2; possibly TRBD1 for D (5 bases). Looked up from germline, CDR1 is SNHLY and CDR2 is FYNNEI. V lost 6 bases, J lost 0 bases, and 11 bases lay in between. The CDR3 has 15 residues. For the CDR3, the DNA is TGTGCCAGCAGACCCAGGGATTCGAACACCGGGGAGCTGTTTTTT. Residues: CASRPRDSNTGELFF.

J is TRBJ2-7 and V is TRBV4-1, with D possibly matching TRBD2 (6 bases). The V end lost 1 base, the J end lost 3 bases, and 13 bases lay between the germline ends. The CDR3 totals 15 residues. Germline assignment: CDR1 MGHRA and CDR2 YSYEKL. CDR3 nucleotide sequence: TGCGCCAGCAGCCAAGGCAGACTAGGGATCTACGAGCAGTACTTC. Translation gives CASSQGRLGIYEQYF.

The rearrangement links TRBV7-9 to TRBJ2-7; D is ambiguous. The CDR3 contains 14 residues. CDR1 SEHNR and CDR2 FQNEAQ come from the germline V gene (reference sequence). The V end lost 4 bases, the J end lost 2 bases, and 12 bases lay between the germline ends. The DNA for the CDR3 is TGTGCCAGCAGCTCAGAAGTCGGAACCTACGAGCAGTACTTC. Its protein is CASSSEVGTYEQYF.

This clonotype was recorded a few times. This chain links TRBV24-1 with TRBJ2-5; 8 bases are a match to TRBD2. Trimming removed 1 base from V and 1 base from J; junction bases left unmatched: 4. The CDR3 runs 16 residues. CDR1 is KGHDR and CDR2 is SFDVKD in the germline V gene. The CDR3 here is CATSDFESGSQETQYF. As DNA, the CDR3 is TGTGCCACCAGTGATTTTGAAAGCGGGAGCCAAGAGACCCAGTACTTC.

On this clonotype itself: Since a far larger clone is one base different, this is likely a read error. This CDR3 is CASTLETQYF. The CDR3 nucleotides read TGTGCCAGCACCCTAGAGACCCAGTACTTC. The V gene is TRBV6-1, the J gene TRBJ2-5; D unresolved. The V end was cut by 7 bases, the J end by 4 bases, with 4 bases between. This CDR3 has 10 residues. CDR1 is MNHNS and CDR2 is SASEGT in the germline V gene.

The table lists this clonotype with a few counts. CDR3 in DNA: TGCAGCGTCGGCGGACTAGCTCCCCACACGGATACGCAGTATTTT. Protein product: CSVGGLAPHTDTQYF. The rearrangement joins TRBV29-1 to TRBJ2-3; TRBD2 matches 8 bases. This CDR3 contains 15 residues. The germline CDR1 and CDR2 sequences are SQVTM and ANQGSEA. Trimming took 6 bases from V and 6 from J; bases not matched to a gene: 14.

This clonotype has ten or more counts. This chain links TRBV28 with TRBJ2-5; D might be TRBD2 (5 bases). In germline, CDR1 is MDHEN, CDR2 SYDVKM. V was cut by 5 bases and J by 3 bases, with 13 bases left in between. The CDR3 spans 14 residues. The CDR3 loop is CASSPDSVKETQYF. The DNA for the CDR3 is TGTGCCAGCAGTCCCGATAGCGTAAAAGAGACCCAGTACTTC.

V usage is TRBV27 and J usage is TRBJ2-7; TRBD1 aligns across 9 bases. Germline values: CDR1 MNHEY, CDR2 SMNVEV (reference sequence). The CDR3 is 15 residues long. Unmatched junction bases numbered 13, after V lost 6 bases and J lost 7 bases. CDR3 residues: CASSPDRGAYNEQYF. The CDR3 nucleotides are TGTGCCAGCAGCCCCGACAGGGGGGCCTACAATGAGCAGTACTTC.

The rearrangement joins TRBV11-3 to TRBJ2-5; tentatively, D is TRBD2 (6 bases). The CDR3 spans 15 residues. CDR1 and CDR2 (germline): SGHNT, YENEEA. Trimming took 5 bases from V and 3 from J, leaving 16 bases between them. The CDR3 here is CASSPRDFAKETQYF. The DNA of the CDR3 is TGTGCCAGCAGCCCCCGGGACTTCGCGAAAGAGACCCAGTACTTC.

This clonotype was seen a single time. The chain's CDR3 is CASSFGLAGGSYEQYF. The CDR3 nucleotides read TGTGCCAGCAGCTTTGGTTTGGCAGGAGGGTCCTACGAGCAGTACTTC. The chain is built from TRBV7-2 and TRBJ2-7, with D perhaps matching TRBD2 (6 bases). V was trimmed by 3 bases and J by 1 base, leaving 16 bases between them. The V gene's germline CDR1 is SGHTA and CDR2 FQGNSA. The CDR3 runs 16 residues.

The sample holds many counts of this clonotype. This chain uses TRBV4-1 with TRBJ1-2, with D tentatively TRBD1 (5 bases). There are 12 residues in the CDR3. With 5 bases removed from V and 8 bases from J, the gap between germline ends came to 12 bases. Germline V gene sequence: CDR1 MGHRA, CDR2 YSYEKL. Here the CDR3 reads CASSTLGVGYTF. In nucleotides, the CDR3 is TGCGCCAGCAGCACTTTGGGGGTAGGCTACACCTTC.

The CDR3, as DNA: TGCGCCAGCAGCCGGACAGGGGACCAGAACGAGCAGTACTTC. Translated: CASSRTGDQNEQYF. The J gene is TRBJ2-7, the V gene TRBV4-1; 9 positions match TRBD1. CDR1 and CDR2 (germline): MGHRA, YSYEKL. The CDR3 loop spans 14 amino acids. V gave up 4 bases and J gave up 5 bases; unmatched junction bases: 6.

This clonotype was counted ten times or more. This chain joins TRBV27 and TRBJ2-2; D is undetermined. V lost 3 bases and J lost 1, with 6 bases in between. CDR1 is MNHEY and CDR2 is SMNVEV in the germline V gene (reference sequence). The CDR3 has 14 amino acids. The CDR3 nucleotides are TGTGCCAGCAGTTTGACACAGAACACCGGGGAGCTGTTTTTT. Amino acids: CASSLTQNTGELFF.

This clonotype was observed at least ten times. In DNA form, the CDR3 reads TGTGCCAGCAGCCCCCAGTCCACATACAATGAGCAGTTCTTC. This codes for CASSPQSTYNEQFF. The V and J genes are TRBV7-9 and TRBJ2-1, with D uncertain. Trimming stripped 5 bases from V and 4 bases from J, with 12 bases between. CDR1 SEHNR and CDR2 FQNEAQ come from the germline V gene (reference sequence). The CDR3 contains 14 residues.

The chain is built from TRBV11-2 and TRBJ2-1, with 10 bases aligning to TRBD1. The germline gives CDR1 SGHAT, CDR2 FQNNGV. This CDR3 has 13 residues. The V and J ends lost 5 bases and 12 bases, in that order; junction bases with no gene match: 7. The CDR3 protein is CASSLGQGGAQFF. As DNA, the CDR3 is TGTGCCAGCAGCCTTGGACAGGGGGGAGCGCAGTTCTTC.

This clonotype was counted only a few times. CDR3 in DNA: TGTGCCAGTAGTCTTAAGGACAGGAACAATCAGCCCCAGCATTTT. This translates into CASSLKDRNNQPQHF. The chain combines TRBV19 with TRBJ1-5, with 7 nucleotides matching TRBD1. Germline CDR1 LNHDA, CDR2 SQIVND (reference sequence). The CDR3 has 15 amino acids. The trim removed 5 bases at V and 3 bases at J, leaving 7 bases unmatched.

This clonotype was seen only a few times. The chain joins TRBV6-5 to TRBJ2-1, with 9 bases fitting TRBD2. V lost 0 bases to trimming and J lost 1 base; unmatched junction nucleotides: 7. Looked up from germline, CDR1 is MNHEY and CDR2 is SVGAGI. This CDR3 has 18 residues. CDR3 sequence: CASSYSSIAGESYNEQFF. The CDR3 nucleotides read TGTGCCAGCAGTTACTCTTCGATAGCGGGAGAATCCTACAATGAGCAGTTCTTC.